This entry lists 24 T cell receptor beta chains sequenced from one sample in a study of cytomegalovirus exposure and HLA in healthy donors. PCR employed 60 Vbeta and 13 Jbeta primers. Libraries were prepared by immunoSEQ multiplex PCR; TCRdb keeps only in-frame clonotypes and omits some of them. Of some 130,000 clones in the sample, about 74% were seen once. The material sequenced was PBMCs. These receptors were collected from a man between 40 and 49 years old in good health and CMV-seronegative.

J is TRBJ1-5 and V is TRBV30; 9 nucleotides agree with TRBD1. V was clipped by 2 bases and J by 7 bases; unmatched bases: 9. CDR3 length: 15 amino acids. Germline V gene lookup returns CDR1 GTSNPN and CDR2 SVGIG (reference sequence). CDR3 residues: CAWSFGDREVQPQHF. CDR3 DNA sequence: TGTGCCTGGAGTTTTGGGGACAGGGAAGTCCAGCCCCAGCATTTT.

In DNA, the CDR3 is TGTGCCAGCAGTGAATTGTCTTTCTCTGGAAACACCATATATTTT. Translated: CASSELSFSGNTIYF. J is TRBJ1-3 and V is TRBV6-1; D gene unclear. Germline CDR1 reads MNHNS; CDR2 reads SASEGT. The CDR3 contains 15 residues. V was pared by 2 bases and J by 0 bases, with 8 bases between.

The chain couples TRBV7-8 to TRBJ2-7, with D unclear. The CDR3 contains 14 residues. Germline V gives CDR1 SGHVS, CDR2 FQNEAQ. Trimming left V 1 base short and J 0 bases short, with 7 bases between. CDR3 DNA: TGTGCCAGCAGCTTAGAGCTCACCTCCTACGAGCAGTACTTC. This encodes CASSLELTSYEQYF.

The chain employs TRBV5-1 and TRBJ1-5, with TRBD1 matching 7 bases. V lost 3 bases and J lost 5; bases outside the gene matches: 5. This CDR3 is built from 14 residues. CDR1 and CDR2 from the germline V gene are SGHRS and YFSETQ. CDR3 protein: CASSSGTVDQPQHF. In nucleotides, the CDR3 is TGCGCCAGCAGCTCCGGGACAGTTGATCAGCCCCAGCATTTT.

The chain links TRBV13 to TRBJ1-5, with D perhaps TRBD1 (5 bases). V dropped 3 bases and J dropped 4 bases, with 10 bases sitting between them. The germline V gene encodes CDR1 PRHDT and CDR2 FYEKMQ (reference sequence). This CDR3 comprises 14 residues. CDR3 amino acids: CASSLGRGNQPQHF. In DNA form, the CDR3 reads TGTGCCAGCAGCTTGGGTCGGGGGAATCAGCCCCAGCATTTT. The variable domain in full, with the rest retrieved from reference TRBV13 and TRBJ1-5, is AAGVIQSPRHLIKEKRETATLKCYPIPRHDTVYWYQQGPGQDPQFLISFYEKMQSDKGSIPDRFSAQQFSDYHSELNMSSLELGDSALYFCASSLGRGNQPQHFGDGTRLSIL.

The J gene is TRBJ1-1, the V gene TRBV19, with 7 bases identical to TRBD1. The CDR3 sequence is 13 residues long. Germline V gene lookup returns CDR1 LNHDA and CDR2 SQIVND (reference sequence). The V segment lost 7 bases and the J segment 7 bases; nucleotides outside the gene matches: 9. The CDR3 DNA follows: TGTGCCAGTAACTCCGGGACAGCCGATGAAGCTTTCTTT. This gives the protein CASNSGTADEAFF. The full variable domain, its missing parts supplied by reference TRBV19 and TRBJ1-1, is DGGITQSPKYLFRKEGQNVTLSCEQNLNHDAMYWYRQDPGQGLRLIYYSQIVNDFQKGDIAEGYSVSREKKESFPLTVTSAQKNPTAFYLCASNSGTADEAFFGQGTRLTVV.

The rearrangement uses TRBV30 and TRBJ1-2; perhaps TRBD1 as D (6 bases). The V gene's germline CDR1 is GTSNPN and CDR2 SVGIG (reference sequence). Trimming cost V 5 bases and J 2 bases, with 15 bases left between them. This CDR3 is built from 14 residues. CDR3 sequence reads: CAWLLQGDNYGYTF. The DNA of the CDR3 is TGTGCCTGGTTATTACAGGGCGACAACTATGGCTACACCTTC. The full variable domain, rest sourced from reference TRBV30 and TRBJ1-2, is SQTIHQWPATLVQPVGSPLSLECTVEGTSNPNLYWYRQAAGRGLQLLFYSVGIGQISSEVPQNLSASRPQDRQFILSSKKLLLSDSGFYLCAWLLQGDNYGYTFGSGTRLTVV.

CDR3 nucleotides: TGTGCCAGCAGTTACAGGGGGCAGAACTATGGCTACACCTTC. Its translation is CASSYRGQNYGYTF. The rearrangement links TRBV6-5 to TRBJ1-2; 7 bases line up with TRBD1. Germline V gives CDR1 MNHEY, CDR2 SVGAGI. The CDR3 runs to 14 residues. The V gene end was trimmed by 2 bases and the J gene end by 2 bases; junction bases not matched to a gene: 2.

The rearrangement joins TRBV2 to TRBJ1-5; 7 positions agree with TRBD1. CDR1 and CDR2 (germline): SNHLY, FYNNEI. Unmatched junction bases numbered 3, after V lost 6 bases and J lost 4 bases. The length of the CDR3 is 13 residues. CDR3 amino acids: CASRRDSNQPQHF. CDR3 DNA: TGTGCCAGCAGACGGGACAGTAATCAGCCCCAGCATTTT.

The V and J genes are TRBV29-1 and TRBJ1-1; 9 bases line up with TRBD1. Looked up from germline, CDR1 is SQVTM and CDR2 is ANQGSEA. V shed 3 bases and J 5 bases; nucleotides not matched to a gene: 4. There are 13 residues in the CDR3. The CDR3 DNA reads TGCAGCGTTGAGTCGGACAGGGGTACTGAAGCTTTCTTT. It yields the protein CSVESDRGTEAFF.

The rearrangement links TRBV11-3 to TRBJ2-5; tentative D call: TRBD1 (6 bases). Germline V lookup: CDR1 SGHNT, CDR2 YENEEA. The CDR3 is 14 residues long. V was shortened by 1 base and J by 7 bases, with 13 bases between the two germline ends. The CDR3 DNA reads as TGTGCCAGCAGCTTAGTGGGGGCGCAGGGGACCCAGTACTTC. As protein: CASSLVGAQGTQYF.

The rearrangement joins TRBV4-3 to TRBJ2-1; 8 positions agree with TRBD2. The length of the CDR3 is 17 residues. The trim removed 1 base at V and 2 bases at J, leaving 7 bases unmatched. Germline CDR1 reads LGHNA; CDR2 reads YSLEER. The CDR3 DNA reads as TGCGCCAGCAGCCAAGGGGGTCCGGGAGGGCCCTACAATGAGCAGTTCTTC. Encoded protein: CASSQGGPGGPYNEQFF.

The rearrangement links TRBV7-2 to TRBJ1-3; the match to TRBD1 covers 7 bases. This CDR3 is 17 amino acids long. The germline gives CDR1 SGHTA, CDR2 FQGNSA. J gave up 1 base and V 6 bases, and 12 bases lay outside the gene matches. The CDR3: CASRSFLGGRSGNTIYF. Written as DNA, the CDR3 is TGTGCCAGCAGATCCTTCTTAGGGGGCAGATCTGGAAACACCATATATTTT.

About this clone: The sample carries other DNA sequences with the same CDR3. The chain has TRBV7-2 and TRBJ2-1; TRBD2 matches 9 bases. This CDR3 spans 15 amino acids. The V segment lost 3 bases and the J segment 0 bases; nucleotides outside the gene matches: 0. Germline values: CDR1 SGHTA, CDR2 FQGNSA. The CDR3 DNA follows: TGTGCCAGCAGCTTTAGCGGGAGCTCCTACAATGAGCAGTTCTTC. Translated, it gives CASSFSGSSYNEQFF.

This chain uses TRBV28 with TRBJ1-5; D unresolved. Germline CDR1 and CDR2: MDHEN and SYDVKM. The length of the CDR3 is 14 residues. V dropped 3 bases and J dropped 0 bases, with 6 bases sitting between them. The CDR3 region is CASSFTYSNQPQHF. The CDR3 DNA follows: TGTGCCAGCAGTTTTACCTATAGCAATCAGCCCCAGCATTTT.

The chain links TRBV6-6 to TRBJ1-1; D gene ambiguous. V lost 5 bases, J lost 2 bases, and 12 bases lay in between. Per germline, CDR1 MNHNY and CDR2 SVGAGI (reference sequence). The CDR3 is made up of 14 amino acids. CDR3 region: CASSPPRDNTEAFF. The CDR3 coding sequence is TGTGCCAGCAGTCCCCCTCGGGATAACACTGAAGCTTTCTTT.

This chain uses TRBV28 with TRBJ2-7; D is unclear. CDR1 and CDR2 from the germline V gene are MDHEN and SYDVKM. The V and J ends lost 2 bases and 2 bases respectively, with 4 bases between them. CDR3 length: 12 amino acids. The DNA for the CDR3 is TGTGCCAGCAGTTTACAGACCTACGAGCAGTACTTC. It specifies CASSLQTYEQYF.

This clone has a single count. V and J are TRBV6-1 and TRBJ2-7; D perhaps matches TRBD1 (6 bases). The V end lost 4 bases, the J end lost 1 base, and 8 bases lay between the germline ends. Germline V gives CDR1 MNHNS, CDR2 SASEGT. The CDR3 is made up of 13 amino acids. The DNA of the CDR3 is TGTGCCAGCAGTGTCGGACAGTCCTACGAGCAGTACTTC. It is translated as CASSVGQSYEQYF.

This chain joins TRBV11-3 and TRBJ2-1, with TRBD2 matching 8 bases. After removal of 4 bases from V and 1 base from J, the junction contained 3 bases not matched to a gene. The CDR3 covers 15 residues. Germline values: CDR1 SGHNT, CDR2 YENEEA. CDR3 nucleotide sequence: TGTGCCAGCAGCTCCTCGGGGGGGTCCTACAATGAGCAGTTCTTC. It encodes CASSSSGGSYNEQFF.

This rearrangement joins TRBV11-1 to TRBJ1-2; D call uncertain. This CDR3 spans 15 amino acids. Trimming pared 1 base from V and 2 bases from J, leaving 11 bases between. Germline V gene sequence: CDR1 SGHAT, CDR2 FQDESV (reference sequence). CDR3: CASSLDLSGNYGYTF. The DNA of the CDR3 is TGTGCCAGCAGCTTAGACCTATCGGGAAACTATGGCTACACCTTC.

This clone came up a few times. The CDR3 DNA reads as TGTGCCAGCAGCTTAATGGTAGCGGGGGGCGATACGCAGTATTTT. This gives the protein CASSLMVAGGDTQYF. V and J are TRBV7-2 and TRBJ2-3, with 10 positions matching TRBD2. The CDR3 contains 15 residues. Germline V gene data show CDR1 as SGHTA and CDR2 as FQGNSA. The ends lost 2 bases at V and 6 bases at J; junction bases unmatched: 5.

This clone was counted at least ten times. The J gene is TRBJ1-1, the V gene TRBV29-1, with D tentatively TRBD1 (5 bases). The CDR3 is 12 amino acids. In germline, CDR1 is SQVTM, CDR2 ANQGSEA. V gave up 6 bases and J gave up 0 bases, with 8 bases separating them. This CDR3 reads CSVGGVNTEAFF. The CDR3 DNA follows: TGCAGCGTCGGGGGGGTGAACACTGAAGCTTTCTTT.

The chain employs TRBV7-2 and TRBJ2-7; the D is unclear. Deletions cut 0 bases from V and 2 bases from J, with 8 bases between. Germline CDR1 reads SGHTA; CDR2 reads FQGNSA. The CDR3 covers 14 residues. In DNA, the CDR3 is TGTGCCAGCAGCTTAGCGCGGTTACCCTACGAGCAGTACTTC. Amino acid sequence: CASSLARLPYEQYF.

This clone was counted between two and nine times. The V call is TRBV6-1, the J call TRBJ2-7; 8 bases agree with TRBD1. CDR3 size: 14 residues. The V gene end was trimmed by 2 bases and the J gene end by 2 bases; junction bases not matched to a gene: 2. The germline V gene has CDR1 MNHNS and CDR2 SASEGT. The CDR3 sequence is CASSEWTGPYEQYF. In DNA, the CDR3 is TGTGCCAGCAGTGAATGGACAGGGCCCTACGAGCAGTACTTC.